This TCR beta chain originates from a study of glioma-infiltrating T cells after dendritic cell vaccination. This clone was counted only a few times. V lost 3 bases to trimming and J lost 7 bases, with 13 bases between them. Germline V gene sequence: CDR1 LNHDA, CDR2 SQIVND (reference sequence). This CDR3 has 14 residues. TCRB CDR3 was amplified from 2 ug genomic DNA or less. Generated by immunoSEQ multiplex PCR, the TCRdb table keeps only in-frame clones and is missing some. The sample has some 99,000 clones, approximately 84% seen once; the top ten hold approximately 5.5%. The time point was: after dendritic cell vaccination, including at tumor progression/relapse.

The origin of this receptor is a human donor with glioblastoma. The chain has TRBV19 and TRBJ2-4; perhaps TRBD2 as D (5 bases). Sequenced material: blood, taken after dendritic cell vaccination. The CDR3 DNA follows: TGTGCCAGTAGTATCGGGAACGCCGCTAACATTCAGTACTTC. Translated: CASSIGNAANIQYF.